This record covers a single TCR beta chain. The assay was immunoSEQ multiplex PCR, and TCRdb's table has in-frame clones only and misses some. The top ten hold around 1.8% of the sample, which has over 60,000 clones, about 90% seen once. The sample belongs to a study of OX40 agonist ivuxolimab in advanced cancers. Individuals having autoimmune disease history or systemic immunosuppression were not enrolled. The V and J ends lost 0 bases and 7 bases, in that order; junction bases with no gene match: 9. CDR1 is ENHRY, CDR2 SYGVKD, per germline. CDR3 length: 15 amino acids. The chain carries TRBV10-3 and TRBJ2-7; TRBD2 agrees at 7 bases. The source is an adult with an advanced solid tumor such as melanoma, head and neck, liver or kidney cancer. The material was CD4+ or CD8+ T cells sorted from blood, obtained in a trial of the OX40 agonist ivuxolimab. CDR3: CAISESSAGVDEQYF. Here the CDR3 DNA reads TGTGCCATCAGTGAGTCTTCCGCGGGAGTTGATGAGCAGTACTTC.